This TCR beta chain was observed in a study of T cell responses to AZD1222 COVID-19 vaccine. Study observations and caveats: Increases in Spike-specific TCR breadth and depth were seen after two AZD1222 doses.

Turning to this clone: Its antigen remains unknown.

This CDR3 spans 14 amino acids. Trimming left V 4 bases short and J 4 bases short, with 10 bases between. Germline-derived CDR1 and CDR2 are SGHTA and FQGTGA. The data were produced by immunoSEQ multiplex PCR, yet TCRdb's version contains in-frame clones alone and is incomplete. The sample shows some 150,000 clones, around nine tenths of them seen only once. The V gene is TRBV7-3, the J gene TRBJ2-2; D assignment may be TRBD1 or TRBD2 (5 bases each). The TCR comes from an adult in good health. Source: peripheral blood, taken on day 0 of AZD1222 vaccination. DNA for the CDR3: TGTGCCAGCAGCTGGGACGTTCGCACCGGGGAGCTGTTTTTT. Translation gives CASSWDVRTGELFF.